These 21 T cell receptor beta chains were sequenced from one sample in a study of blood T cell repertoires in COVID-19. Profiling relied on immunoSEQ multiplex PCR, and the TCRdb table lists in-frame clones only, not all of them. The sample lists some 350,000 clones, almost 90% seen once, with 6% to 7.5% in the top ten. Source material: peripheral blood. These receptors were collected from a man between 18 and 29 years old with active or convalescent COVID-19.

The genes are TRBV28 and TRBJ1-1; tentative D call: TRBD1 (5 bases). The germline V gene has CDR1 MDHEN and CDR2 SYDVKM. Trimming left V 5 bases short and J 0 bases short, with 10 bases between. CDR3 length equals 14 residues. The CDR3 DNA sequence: TGTGCCAGCAGTCCAAGACAGATGAACACTGAAGCTTTCTTT. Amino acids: CASSPRQMNTEAFF. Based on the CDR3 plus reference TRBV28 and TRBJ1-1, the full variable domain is DVKVTQSSRYLVKRTGEKVFLECVQDMDHENMFWYRQDPGLGLRLIYFSYDVKMKEKGDIPEGYSVSREKKERFSLILESASTNQTSMYLCASSPRQMNTEAFFGQGTRLTVV.

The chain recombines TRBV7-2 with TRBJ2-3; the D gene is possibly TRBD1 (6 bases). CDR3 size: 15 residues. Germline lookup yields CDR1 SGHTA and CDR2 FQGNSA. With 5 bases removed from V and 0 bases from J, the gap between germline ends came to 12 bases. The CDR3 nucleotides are TGTGCCAGCAGCCCACAGGGATCTAGCACAGATACGCAGTATTTT. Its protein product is CASSPQGSSTDTQYF. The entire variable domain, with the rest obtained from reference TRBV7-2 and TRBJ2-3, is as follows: GAGVSQSPSNKVTEKGKDVELRCDPISGHTALYWYRQSLGQGLEFLIYFQGNSAPDKSGLPSDRFSAERTGGSVSTLTIQRTQQEDSAVYLCASSPQGSSTDTQYFGPGTRLTVL.

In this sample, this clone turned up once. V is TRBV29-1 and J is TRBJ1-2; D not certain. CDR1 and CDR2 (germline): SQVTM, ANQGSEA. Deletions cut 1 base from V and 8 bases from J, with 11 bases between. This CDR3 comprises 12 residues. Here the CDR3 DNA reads TGCAGCGTTGAAGGCAGAGCGCTCGGCTACACCTTC. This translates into CSVEGRALGYTF.

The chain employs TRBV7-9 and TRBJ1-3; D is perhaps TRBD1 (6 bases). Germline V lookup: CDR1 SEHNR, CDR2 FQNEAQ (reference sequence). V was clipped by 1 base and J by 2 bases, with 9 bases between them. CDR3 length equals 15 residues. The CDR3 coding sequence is TGTGCCAGCAGCTTAGTGCGGGGGCCTGGAAACACCATATATTTT. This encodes CASSLVRGPGNTIYF.

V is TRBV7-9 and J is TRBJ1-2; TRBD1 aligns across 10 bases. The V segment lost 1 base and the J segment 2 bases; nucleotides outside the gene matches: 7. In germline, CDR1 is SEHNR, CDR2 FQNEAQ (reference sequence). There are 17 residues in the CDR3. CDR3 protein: CASSLVLGTGVNYGYTF. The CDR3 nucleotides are TGTGCCAGCAGCTTAGTTTTGGGGACAGGGGTGAACTATGGCTACACCTTC.

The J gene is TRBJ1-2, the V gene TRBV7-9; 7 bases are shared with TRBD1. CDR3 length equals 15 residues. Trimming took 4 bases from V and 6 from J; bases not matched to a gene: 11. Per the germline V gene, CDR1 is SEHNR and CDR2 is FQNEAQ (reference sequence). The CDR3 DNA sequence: TGTGCCAGCAGCTCAAGCCTCGGGACAGCGAATGGCTACACCTTC. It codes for CASSSSLGTANGYTF.

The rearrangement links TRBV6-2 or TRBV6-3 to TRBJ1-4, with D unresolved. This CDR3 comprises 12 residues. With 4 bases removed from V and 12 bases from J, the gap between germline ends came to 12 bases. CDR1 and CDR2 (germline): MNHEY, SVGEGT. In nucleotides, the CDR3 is TGTGCCAGCAGTTCTAATGGTTTAGAACTGTTTTTT. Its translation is CASSSNGLELFF.

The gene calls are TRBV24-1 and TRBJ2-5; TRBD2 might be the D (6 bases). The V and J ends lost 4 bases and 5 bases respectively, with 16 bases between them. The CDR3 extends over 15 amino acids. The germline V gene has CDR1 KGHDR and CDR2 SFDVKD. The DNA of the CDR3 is TGTGCCACCAGTGACCCCACCCCTGGGAGGGAGACCCAGTACTTC. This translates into CATSDPTPGRETQYF.

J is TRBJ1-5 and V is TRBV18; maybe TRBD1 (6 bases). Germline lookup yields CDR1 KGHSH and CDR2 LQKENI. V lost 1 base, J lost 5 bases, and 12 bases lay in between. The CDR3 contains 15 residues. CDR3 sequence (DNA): TGTGCCAGCTCACCACGGGGGCGGATGGATCAGCCCCAGCATTTT. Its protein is CASSPRGRMDQPQHF.

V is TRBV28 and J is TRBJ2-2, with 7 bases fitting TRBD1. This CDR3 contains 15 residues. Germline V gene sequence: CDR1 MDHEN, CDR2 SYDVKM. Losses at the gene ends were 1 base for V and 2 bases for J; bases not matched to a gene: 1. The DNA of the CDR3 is TGTGCCAGCAGTTTATCAGGGGGTAACACCGGGGAGCTGTTTTTT. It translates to CASSLSGGNTGELFF.

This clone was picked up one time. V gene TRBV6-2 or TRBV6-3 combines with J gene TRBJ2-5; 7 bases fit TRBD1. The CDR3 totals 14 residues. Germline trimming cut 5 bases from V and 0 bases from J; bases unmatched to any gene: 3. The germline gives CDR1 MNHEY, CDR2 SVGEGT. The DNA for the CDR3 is TGTGCCAGCAGTACGACAGGGTACCAAGAGACCCAGTACTTC. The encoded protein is CASSTTGYQETQYF.

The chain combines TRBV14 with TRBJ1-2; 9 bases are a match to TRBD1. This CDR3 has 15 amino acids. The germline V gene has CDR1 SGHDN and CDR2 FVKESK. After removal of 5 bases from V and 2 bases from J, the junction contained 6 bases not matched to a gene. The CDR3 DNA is TGTGCCAGCAGCGGGACAGGGAGGTCCAACTATGGCTACACCTTC. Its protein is CASSGTGRSNYGYTF.

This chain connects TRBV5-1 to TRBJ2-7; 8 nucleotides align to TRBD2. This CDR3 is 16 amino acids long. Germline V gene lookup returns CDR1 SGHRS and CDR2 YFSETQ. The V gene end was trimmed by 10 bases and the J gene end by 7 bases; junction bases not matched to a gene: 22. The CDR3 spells CAPSLRPGGGSQEQYF. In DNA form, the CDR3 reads TGCGCCCCCAGCCTGCGCCCCGGGGGGGGATCACAAGAGCAGTACTTC.

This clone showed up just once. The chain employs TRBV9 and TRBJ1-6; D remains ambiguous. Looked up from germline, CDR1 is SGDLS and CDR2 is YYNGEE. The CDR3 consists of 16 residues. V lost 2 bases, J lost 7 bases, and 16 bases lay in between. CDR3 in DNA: TGTGCCAGCAGCGTGAGGGCAACAGCAGGCAATTCACCCCTCCACTTT. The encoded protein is CASSVRATAGNSPLHF.

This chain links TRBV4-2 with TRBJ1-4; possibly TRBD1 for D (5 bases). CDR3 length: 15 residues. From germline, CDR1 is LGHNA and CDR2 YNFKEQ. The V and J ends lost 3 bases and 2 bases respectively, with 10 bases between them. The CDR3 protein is CASSHTTETNEKLFF. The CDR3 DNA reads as TGTGCCAGCAGCCACACGACAGAGACTAATGAAAAACTGTTTTTT.

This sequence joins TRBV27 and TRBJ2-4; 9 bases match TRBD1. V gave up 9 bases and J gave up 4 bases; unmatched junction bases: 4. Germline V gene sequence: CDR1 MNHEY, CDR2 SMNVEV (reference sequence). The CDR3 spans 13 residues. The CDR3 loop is CASSDRGKNIQYF. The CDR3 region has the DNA TGTGCCAGTTCGGACAGGGGAAAAAACATTCAGTACTTC.

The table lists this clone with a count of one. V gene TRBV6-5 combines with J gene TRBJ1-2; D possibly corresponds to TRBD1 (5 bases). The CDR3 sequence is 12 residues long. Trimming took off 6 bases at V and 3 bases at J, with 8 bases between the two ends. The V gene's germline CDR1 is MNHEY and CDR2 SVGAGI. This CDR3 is CASSRGDYGYTF. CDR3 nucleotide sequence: TGTGCCAGCAGCCGGGGGGACTATGGCTACACCTTC.

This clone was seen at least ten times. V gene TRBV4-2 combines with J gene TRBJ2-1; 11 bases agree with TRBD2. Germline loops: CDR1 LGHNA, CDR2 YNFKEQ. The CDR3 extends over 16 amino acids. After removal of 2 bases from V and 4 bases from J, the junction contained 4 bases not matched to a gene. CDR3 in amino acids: CASSQSGTSGYNEQFF. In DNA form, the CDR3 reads TGTGCCAGCAGCCAATCCGGGACTAGCGGTTACAATGAGCAGTTCTTC.

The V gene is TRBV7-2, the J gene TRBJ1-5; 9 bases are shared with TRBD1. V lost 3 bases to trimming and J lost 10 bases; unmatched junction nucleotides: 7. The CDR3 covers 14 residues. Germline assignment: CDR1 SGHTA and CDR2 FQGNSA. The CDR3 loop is CASSLGQGSEPQHF. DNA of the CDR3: TGTGCCAGCAGCTTGGGACAGGGAAGTGAACCCCAGCATTTT.

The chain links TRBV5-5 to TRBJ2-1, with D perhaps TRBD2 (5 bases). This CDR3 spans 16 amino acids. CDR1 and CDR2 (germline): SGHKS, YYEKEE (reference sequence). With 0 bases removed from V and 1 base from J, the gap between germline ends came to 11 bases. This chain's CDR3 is CASSLETTTSYNEQFF. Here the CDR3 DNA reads TGTGCCAGCAGCTTGGAGACTACTACGTCCTACAATGAGCAGTTCTTC.

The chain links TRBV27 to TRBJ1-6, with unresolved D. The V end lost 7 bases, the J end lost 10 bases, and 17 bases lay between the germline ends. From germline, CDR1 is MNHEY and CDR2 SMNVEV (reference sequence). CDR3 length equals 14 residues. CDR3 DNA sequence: TGTGCCAGCACCTCATCACCGGGAGCCTCACCCCTCCACTTT. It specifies CASTSSPGASPLHF.